This TCR beta chain stems from a study of technical replicates of blood from a handful of donors. Germline V lookup: CDR1 SGHTA, CDR2 FQGNSA. With 1 base clipped from V and 6 bases from J, the junction kept 2 bases outside the gene matches. CDR3 length: 14 amino acids. Sequencing used immunoSEQ multiplex PCR; TCRdb keeps in-frame clones, though not all of them. The table includes about 88,000 clones, about 93% detected once. The source material was T cells isolated from PBMCs. The V call is TRBV7-2, the J call TRBJ2-3; TRBD2 agrees at 9 bases. This sequence was found in a human donor in good health. CDR3 sequence reads: CASSLVAGADTQYF. In nucleotides, the CDR3 is TGTGCCAGCAGCTTAGTAGCGGGGGCTGATACGCAGTATTTT.